This TCR beta chain was recorded in a study of blood T cell repertoires in COVID-19. This clone was seen many times. This CDR3 has 15 residues. J was trimmed by 4 bases and V by 2 bases; bases with no gene match: 1. Looked up from germline, CDR1 is MNHEY and CDR2 is SVGAGI. Produced via immunoSEQ multiplex PCR; TCRdb's table is partial and in-frame only. The data contain some 260,000 clones, roughly 80% of them singletons. The chain couples TRBV6-5 to TRBJ2-1; 11 bases map to TRBD2. Sequencing was performed on peripheral blood. This sequence was found in a man older than 75 with acute or convalescent COVID-19. The CDR3 spells CASSYVAGGYNEQFF. The CDR3 DNA sequence: TGTGCCAGCAGTTACGTAGCGGGAGGGTACAATGAGCAGTTCTTC.